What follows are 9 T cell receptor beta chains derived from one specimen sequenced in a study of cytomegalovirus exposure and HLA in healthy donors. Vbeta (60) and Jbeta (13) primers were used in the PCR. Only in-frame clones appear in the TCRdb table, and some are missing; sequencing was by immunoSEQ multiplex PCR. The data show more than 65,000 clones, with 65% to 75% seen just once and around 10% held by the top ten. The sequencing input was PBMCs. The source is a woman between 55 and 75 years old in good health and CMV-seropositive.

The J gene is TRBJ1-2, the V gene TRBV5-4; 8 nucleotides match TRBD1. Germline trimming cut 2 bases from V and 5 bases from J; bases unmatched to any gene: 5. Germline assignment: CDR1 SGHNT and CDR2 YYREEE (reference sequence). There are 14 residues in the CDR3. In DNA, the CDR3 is TGTGCCAGCAGCTTTGGACAGGGACAATATGGCTACACCTTC. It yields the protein CASSFGQGQYGYTF.

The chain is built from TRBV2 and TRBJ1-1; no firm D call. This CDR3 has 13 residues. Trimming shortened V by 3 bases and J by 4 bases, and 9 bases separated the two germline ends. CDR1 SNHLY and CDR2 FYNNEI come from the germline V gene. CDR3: CASSDIPVTEAFF. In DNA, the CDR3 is TGTGCCAGCAGTGATATACCAGTCACTGAAGCTTTCTTT. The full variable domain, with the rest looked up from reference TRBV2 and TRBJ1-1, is EPEVTQTPSHQVTQMGQEVILRCVPISNHLYFYWYRQILGQKVEFLVSFYNNEISEKSEIFDDQFSVERPDGSNFTLKIRSTKLEDSAMYFCASSDIPVTEAFFGQGTRLTVV.

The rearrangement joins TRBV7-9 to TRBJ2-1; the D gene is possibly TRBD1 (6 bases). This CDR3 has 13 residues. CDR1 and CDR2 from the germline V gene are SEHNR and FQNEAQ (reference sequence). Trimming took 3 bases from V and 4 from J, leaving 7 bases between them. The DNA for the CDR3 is TGTGCCAGCAGCTTGGACAGTTACAATGAGCAGTTCTTC. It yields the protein CASSLDSYNEQFF.

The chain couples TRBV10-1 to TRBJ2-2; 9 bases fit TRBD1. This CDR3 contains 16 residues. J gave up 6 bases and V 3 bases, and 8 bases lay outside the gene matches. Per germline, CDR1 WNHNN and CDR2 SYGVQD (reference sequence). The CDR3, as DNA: TGCGCCAGCAGTGATTTGAAGACAGGGGGGGCCGGGGAGCTGTTTTTT. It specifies CASSDLKTGGAGELFF.

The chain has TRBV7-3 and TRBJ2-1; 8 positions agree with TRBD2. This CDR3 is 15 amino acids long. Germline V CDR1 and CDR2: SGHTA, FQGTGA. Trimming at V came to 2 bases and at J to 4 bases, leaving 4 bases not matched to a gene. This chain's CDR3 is CASSLYGGGYNEQFF. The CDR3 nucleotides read TGTGCCAGCAGCTTATACGGGGGGGGGTACAATGAGCAGTTCTTC.

The CDR3 bases are TGCGCCAGCAGCCCATCGGGGGGGCCAGAGACCCAGTACTTC. It is translated as CASSPSGGPETQYF. The chain links TRBV5-1 to TRBJ2-5; 8 nucleotides agree with TRBD2. The CDR3 has 14 residues. V lost 4 bases and J lost 4; bases outside the gene matches: 6. CDR1 is SGHRS, CDR2 YFSETQ, per germline. The variable domain in full, completed from reference TRBV5-1 and TRBJ2-5, reads KAGVTQTPRYLIKTRGQQVTLSCSPISGHRSVSWYQQTPGQGLQFLFEYFSETQRNKGNFPGRFSGRQFSNSRSEMNVSTLELGDSALYLCASSPSGGPETQYFGPGTRLLVL.

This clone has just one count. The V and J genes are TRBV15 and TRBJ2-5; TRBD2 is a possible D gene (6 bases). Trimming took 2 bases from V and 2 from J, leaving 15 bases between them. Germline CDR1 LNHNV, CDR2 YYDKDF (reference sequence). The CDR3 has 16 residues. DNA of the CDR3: TGTGCCACCAGCAGATCACCCCGGGACTCACAAGAGACCCAGTACTTC. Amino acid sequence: CATSRSPRDSQETQYF. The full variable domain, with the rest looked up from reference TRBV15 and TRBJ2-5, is DAMVIQNPRYQVTQFGKPVTLSCSQTLNHNVMYWYQQKSSQAPKLLFHYYDKDFNNEADTPDNFQSRRPNTSFCFLDIRSPGLGDTAMYLCATSRSPRDSQETQYFGPGTRLLVL.

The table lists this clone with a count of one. CDR3 protein: CARVGGSYNEQFF. The CDR3 region has the DNA TGTGCCCGGGTCGGGGGGAGCTACAATGAGCAGTTCTTC. The chain joins TRBV4-2 to TRBJ2-1, with TRBD2 matching over 7 bases. V lost 11 bases and J lost 3; bases outside the gene matches: 7. In germline, CDR1 is LGHNA, CDR2 YNFKEQ. The CDR3 totals 13 residues.

In DNA, the CDR3 is TGTGCCAGCAGTTCCTGGGACAGGGGCGCTGAAGCTTTCTTT. This encodes CASSSWDRGAEAFF. The gene calls are TRBV6-5 and TRBJ1-1; 10 nucleotides match TRBD1. Germline lookup yields CDR1 MNHEY and CDR2 SVGAGI. The V and J ends lost 4 bases and 6 bases, in that order; junction bases with no gene match: 5. The CDR3 covers 14 residues.